This T cell receptor (beta chain) was sequenced for a study of blood T cell repertoires in COVID-19. In the study overall: The samples span acute and convalescent COVID-19 from the United States, Italy and Spain. From T cells, B-cell-depleted T cells, or PBMCs came the material, which was cDNA or gDNA.

Recruited during active infection, patients (from Seattle) were subsequently followed longitudinally. Under the authors' procedure: Estimation of nucleated cell counts was performed using reference gene primer amplification. Produced via immunoSEQ multiplex PCR; TCRdb's table is partial and in-frame only. V and J calls and clone size come straight from that table; D and trimming were deduced from the DNA. The repertoire includes 150,000 to 180,000 clones, about 85% of them detected once, and 0.6% to 0.65% sits in the top ten. This TCR came from a man aged 55 to 70 with COVID-19, enrolled during active disease. Sequencing was carried out using peripheral blood.

The CDR3 DNA reads TGTGCCAGCAGTTTACGACAGGGGGATCAGCCCCAGCATTTT. Translation gives CASSLRQGDQPQHF. The chain links TRBV6-5 to TRBJ1-5; TRBD1 agrees at 9 bases. Germline CDR1 MNHEY, CDR2 SVGAGI. Trimming cost V 4 bases and J 5 bases; bases outside gene matches: 3. The CDR3 loop spans 14 amino acids.